The 5 T cell receptor beta chains given below trace back to one sample, sequenced in a study of post-analysis software for immune sequencing data. Study-level points and caveats: Relative to controls, patients had about five TRBV segments at higher frequency, with TRBV5-6, TRBV5-1 and TRBV20-1 among these.

Sequencing libraries made from TCR beta cDNA carried unique molecular identifiers. TCRdb re-called the PCR reads through MiXCR, storing one row per CDR3 protein. The sample yields over 700,000 distinct CDR3 sequences, around 27% seen once. No antigens are known for them. The sample taken for sequencing was blood. Receptors were obtained from a girl aged 5-17 years with multiple sclerosis.

This CDR3 reads CASNPGTSGSYNEQFF. CDR3 coding DNA: TGTGCCAGCAACCCCGGGACTAGCGGCTCCTACAATGAGCAGTTCTTC. The chain combines TRBV12-3 or TRBV12-4 with TRBJ2-1, with 11 bases identical to TRBD2. The V and J ends lost 7 bases and 0 bases, in that order; junction bases with no gene match: 5. The CDR3 is 16 amino acids.

This clonotype was detected a few times. This rearrangement joins TRBV28 to TRBJ2-3; D might be TRBD2 (6 bases). This CDR3 region has 14 residues. Between the trimmed V and J ends, which lost 3 bases and 1 base, there was a span of 8 bases. The germline V gene encodes CDR1 MDHEN and CDR2 SYDVKM. Here the CDR3 DNA reads TGTGCCAGCAGTTTCGCTAGCGGCACAGATACGCAGTATTTT. This encodes CASSFASGTDTQYF.

The chain uses TRBV5-1 and TRBJ2-7, with D uncertain. Germline values: CDR1 SGHRS, CDR2 YFSETQ. The CDR3 extends over 14 amino acids. The V gene lost 0 bases and the J gene lost 2 bases, with 9 bases spanning the gap. This CDR3 is CASSLEHGTYEQYF. The CDR3 DNA reads as TGCGCCAGCAGCTTGGAACATGGAACCTACGAGCAGTACTTC.

This clonotype was observed many times. The V and J genes are TRBV5-6 and TRBJ2-1, with D perhaps matching TRBD2 (5 bases). CDR1 SGHDT and CDR2 YYEEEE come from the germline V gene. The V end lost 1 base, the J end lost 1 base, and 12 bases lay between the germline ends. This CDR3 has 16 amino acids. The CDR3 spells CASSLSGLRSYNEQFF. The DNA for the CDR3 is TGTGCCAGCAGCTTGAGCGGACTTCGATCCTACAATGAGCAGTTCTTC.

Regarding this clonotype: One end of the junction varies from germline; a read error may be responsible. The chain carries TRBV20-1 and TRBJ2-1, with 10 bases matching TRBD2. The V gene's germline CDR1 is DFQATT and CDR2 SNEGSKA (reference sequence). CDR3 size: 16 residues. Here the CDR3 DNA reads TGCAGTGCTAGGGCCCTTAGCGGGGGGCTTTACAATGCGCAGTTCTTC. Encoded protein: CSARALSGGLYNAQFF.